This entry lists 6 T cell receptor beta chains sequenced from one sample in a study of blood T cells in healthy people across ages. Combining a sample-barcoded 5' primer with a J-beta primer mix, a second PCR ran for 7 to 11 cycles. TCRdb reprocessed the 5' RACE reads via MiXCR and lists one record per CDR3 protein. The table lists hundreds of thousands of distinct CDR3 sequences, 20% to 25% of them singletons, with under 25% in the top ten. The sample consisted of blood. Source of these receptors: a man aged 65 to 85 in good health.

This clonotype occurred many times. The genes are TRBV27 and TRBJ2-4; D remains unclear. This CDR3 region has 14 residues. Germline values: CDR1 MNHEY, CDR2 SMNVEV (reference sequence). Between the trimmed V and J ends, which lost 7 bases and 1 base, there was a span of 11 bases. DNA of the CDR3: TGTGCCAGCACGAAATCTGGGGCCAAAAACATTCAGTACTTC. Protein product: CASTKSGAKNIQYF.

The table lists this clonotype with many counts. The chain uses TRBV12-3 or TRBV12-4 and TRBJ1-2; D gene unclear. The CDR3 is 13 residues long. V shed 3 bases and J shed 5 bases, with 10 bases lying between them. For the CDR3, the DNA is TGTGCCAGCAGTTTTAACAGAAATTATGGCTACACCTTC. This translates into CASSFNRNYGYTF.

Here the CDR3 DNA reads TGTGCCAGCACGACAACCCTGAACACTGAAGCTTTCTTT. As protein: CASTTTLNTEAFF. The rearrangement joins TRBV2 to TRBJ1-1; D is unresolved. CDR3 length equals 13 residues. CDR1 and CDR2 (germline): SNHLY, FYNNEI. Trimming took off 7 bases at V and 0 bases at J, with 9 bases between the two ends. The whole variable domain, filled in from reference TRBV2 and TRBJ1-1, reads EPEVTQTPSHQVTQMGQEVILRCVPISNHLYFYWYRQILGQKVEFLVSFYNNEISEKSEIFDDQFSVERPDGSNFTLKIRSTKLEDSAMYFCASTTTLNTEAFFGQGTRLTVV.

This rearrangement joins TRBV30 to TRBJ2-3; 14 bases map to TRBD2. Trimming cost V 4 bases and J 7 bases; bases outside gene matches: 4. The CDR3 length is 14 residues. Germline lookup yields CDR1 GTSNPN and CDR2 SVGIG (reference sequence). Written as DNA, the CDR3 is TGTGCCTGGACTGGGACTAGCGGGAGTTATACGCAGTATTTT. It yields the protein CAWTGTSGSYTQYF.

In its sample, this clonotype was seen a few times. The chain links TRBV14 to TRBJ2-1; D is uncertain. The CDR3 is made up of 13 amino acids. Germline loops: CDR1 SGHDN, CDR2 FVKESK. Trimming pared 3 bases from V and 2 bases from J, leaving 5 bases between. CDR3 amino acids: CASSHHTYNEQFF. The CDR3 nucleotides are TGTGCCAGCAGCCACCATACCTACAATGAGCAGTTCTTC.

This clonotype was found a few times. The chain uses TRBV7-9 and TRBJ1-1; 8 bases fit TRBD1. The V segment lost 5 bases and the J segment 4 bases; nucleotides outside the gene matches: 6. From germline, CDR1 is SEHNR and CDR2 FQNEAQ (reference sequence). This CDR3 is built from 14 residues. For the CDR3, the DNA is TGTGCCAGCAGCCCAGGGGGCTGGAGCACTGAAGCTTTCTTT. This translates into CASSPGGWSTEAFF.